Only a few counts were recorded for the clone carrying this T cell receptor beta chain. Its antigen is not known. The sample belongs to a study of cytomegalovirus exposure and HLA in healthy donors. The V gene's germline CDR1 is KGHSH and CDR2 LQKENI. The CDR3 spans 13 residues. V shed 6 bases and J shed 4 bases, with 13 bases lying between them. Study conclusions and caveats: Earlier results showed most TCR beta V segments being productive about 87% or about 30% of the time. Later genetic work tied a missense DCLRE1C variant to beta-chain V and J trimming. Exclusion applied to some V segments, including TRBV6-2 and TRBV6-3, as they were indistinguishable.

Use of 60 Vbeta and 13 Jbeta primers characterized the PCR. The table came from immunoSEQ multiplex PCR; TCRdb's copy has only in-frame clones and leaves some out. The sample contains some 140,000 clones, over 70% of which appear only once. Sequenced material: PBMCs. This clonotype was obtained from a man in his forties or fifties in good health and CMV-seronegative. The rearrangement links TRBV18 to TRBJ2-7; no clear D. CDR3 sequence (DNA): TGTGCCAGCTCGTCCGTCCAGGTTTACGAGCAGTACTTC. Amino acid sequence: CASSSVQVYEQYF.